These 16 T cell receptor beta chains originate from one sample sequenced in a study of blood T cell repertoires in COVID-19. Libraries were prepared by immunoSEQ multiplex PCR; TCRdb keeps only in-frame clonotypes and omits some of them. Among fewer than 300,000 clones listed, approximately 92% were seen once. The sample consisted of PBMCs or T cells enriched from blood (not recorded which). The receptors were gathered from a woman aged 25 to 45 who had recovered from COVID-19.

This chain connects TRBV19 to TRBJ1-2, with D possibly being TRBD1 (6 bases). V lost 6 bases and J 7 bases, leaving 21 bases between the germline ends. Germline CDR1 is LNHDA and CDR2 is SQIVND (reference sequence). The CDR3 is 15 amino acids. The CDR3 region is CASSLDRTLSRGYTF. The CDR3 nucleotides read TGTGCCAGTAGCCTAGACAGGACCCTTAGCCGTGGCTACACCTTC.

The chain employs TRBV5-1 and TRBJ2-3; 9 bases are shared with TRBD2. This CDR3 region has 15 residues. In germline, CDR1 is SGHRS, CDR2 YFSETQ. The J segment lost 0 bases and the V segment lost 5 bases, leaving 4 bases of the junction unmatched. Here the CDR3 reads CASRPTSGSTDTQYF. CDR3 sequence (DNA): TGCGCCAGCAGACCAACTAGCGGGAGCACAGATACGCAGTATTTT.

This rearrangement joins TRBV28 to TRBJ2-4; TRBD2 aligns across 7 bases. Germline V gene data show CDR1 as MDHEN and CDR2 as SYDVKM. V was clipped by 8 bases and J by 4 bases; unmatched bases: 8. There are 14 residues in the CDR3. CDR3 nucleotide sequence: TGTGCCAGCCATACGGGAGGTACTAAAAACATTCAGTACTTC. Amino acids: CASHTGGTKNIQYF.

The CDR3 reads CASSEWGAGAGYNEQFF. CDR3 nucleotides: TGTGCCAGCAGTGAATGGGGGGCGGGAGCGGGCTACAATGAGCAGTTCTTC. This chain uses TRBV6-4 with TRBJ2-1; D might be TRBD2 (7 bases). V lost 3 bases and J 3 bases, leaving 18 bases between the germline ends. From germline, CDR1 is MRHNA and CDR2 SNTAGT. This CDR3 is 17 amino acids long.

CDR3 residues: CASSGNNPSPNEQFF. CDR3 nucleotide sequence: TGTGCCAGCAGTGGTAATAATCCAAGCCCCAATGAGCAGTTCTTC. V usage is TRBV2 and J usage is TRBJ2-1; D is uncertain. The CDR3 contains 15 residues. V was cut by 4 bases and J by 6 bases, with 16 bases left in between. Germline-derived CDR1 and CDR2 are SNHLY and FYNNEI. The full variable domain, in which reference TRBV2 and TRBJ2-1 provide the parts outside the CDR3, is EPEVTQTPSHQVTQMGQEVILRCVPISNHLYFYWYRQILGQKVEFLVSFYNNEISEKSEIFDDQFSVERPDGSNFTLKIRSTKLEDSAMYFCASSGNNPSPNEQFFGPGTRLTVL.

The sample holds a few counts of this clone. The chain has TRBV7-9 and TRBJ1-4, with no clear D. Germline assignment: CDR1 SEHNR and CDR2 FQNEAQ (reference sequence). The V gene lost 3 bases and the J gene lost 7 bases, with 15 bases spanning the gap. This CDR3 is built from 15 residues. The CDR3 loop is CASSFVEVLGEKLFF. CDR3 coding DNA: TGTGCCAGCAGCTTTGTGGAAGTACTAGGTGAAAAACTGTTTTTT.

This chain joins TRBV4-1 and TRBJ2-2, with a possible D match to TRBD1 (6 bases). V was shortened by 4 bases and J by 1 base, with 10 bases between the two germline ends. This CDR3 spans 15 amino acids. The germline V gene encodes CDR1 MGHRA and CDR2 YSYEKL. CDR3: CASSLAQGNTGELFF. The CDR3 DNA follows: TGCGCCAGCAGCCTCGCACAGGGGAACACCGGGGAGCTGTTTTTT.

The chain employs TRBV5-5 and TRBJ2-1, with TRBD2 identical over 11 bases. Germline V gives CDR1 SGHKS, CDR2 YYEKEE (reference sequence). V was pared by 4 bases and J by 3 bases, with 6 bases of the junction left unmatched. CDR3 size: 16 residues. CDR3 nucleotide sequence: TGTGCCAGCAGCGCCCCACTAGCGGGAGTCTACAATGAGCAGTTCTTC. Amino acids: CASSAPLAGVYNEQFF.

The rearrangement links TRBV5-1 to TRBJ1-1, with D hard to call. With 4 bases removed from V and 1 base from J, the gap between germline ends came to 14 bases. CDR3 size: 15 residues. Per germline, CDR1 SGHRS and CDR2 YFSETQ. For the CDR3, the DNA is TGCGCCAGCAGCGATCCCGGACGGGGGAACACTGAAGCTTTCTTT. Translation gives CASSDPGRGNTEAFF. Complete variable domain (other parts from reference TRBV5-1 and TRBJ1-1): KAGVTQTPRYLIKTRGQQVTLSCSPISGHRSVSWYQQTPGQGLQFLFEYFSETQRNKGNFPGRFSGRQFSNSRSEMNVSTLELGDSALYLCASSDPGRGNTEAFFGQGTRLTVV.

The J gene is TRBJ2-5, the V gene TRBV5-1; TRBD2 agrees at 12 bases. Germline V gives CDR1 SGHRS, CDR2 YFSETQ. Germline trimming cut 7 bases from V and 5 bases from J; bases unmatched to any gene: 9. This CDR3 has 15 residues. CDR3 loop: CASHRLAGVGETQYF. CDR3 nucleotides: TGCGCCAGCCACCGACTAGCGGGAGTGGGTGAGACCCAGTACTTC.

V and J are TRBV21-1 and TRBJ1-1; TRBD1 is the table's D call, not checked against the DNA. TRBV21-1 is tagged as a pseudogene. CDR3 length equals 13 residues. The CDR3 here is CASQDRGRDKAFF. The CDR3 region has the DNA TGTGCCAGCCAGGACAGGGGGCGCGATAAAGCTTTCTTT.

The CDR3 nucleotides read TGTGCCAGCAGCTTAGCGGCGGACGGGGCCTACGAGCAGTACTTC. It encodes CASSLAADGAYEQYF. The chain combines TRBV7-2 with TRBJ2-7, with a possible D match to TRBD2 (5 bases). CDR3 length: 15 amino acids. V dropped 0 bases and J dropped 2 bases, with 11 bases sitting between them. The V gene's germline CDR1 is SGHTA and CDR2 FQGNSA.

This chain uses TRBV21-1 with TRBJ2-1; the table's D call, TRBD2, was not checked against the DNA. TRBV21-1 is recorded as a pseudogene. The CDR3 runs 15 residues. The CDR3 sequence is CASSKRGAADNEQFF. The CDR3 coding sequence is TGTGCCAGCAGCAAACGCGGAGCGGCCGACAATGAGCAGTTCTTC.

V usage is TRBV13 and J usage is TRBJ2-7; the D gene is possibly TRBD2 (7 bases). Germline CDR1 PRHDT, CDR2 FYEKMQ (reference sequence). This CDR3 region has 15 residues. V was shortened by 4 bases and J by 5 bases, with 18 bases between the two germline ends. CDR3 in amino acids: CASSSKGGVTDEQYF. Here the CDR3 DNA reads TGTGCCAGCAGCTCAAAAGGGGGGGTCACCGACGAGCAGTACTTC. Full variable domain (remainder filled in from reference TRBV13 and TRBJ2-7): AAGVIQSPRHLIKEKRETATLKCYPIPRHDTVYWYQQGPGQDPQFLISFYEKMQSDKGSIPDRFSAQQFSDYHSELNMSSLELGDSALYFCASSSKGGVTDEQYFGPGTRLTVT.

This chain connects TRBV6-5 to TRBJ1-1; 7 positions match TRBD1. This CDR3 comprises 15 residues. The germline CDR1 and CDR2 sequences are MNHEY and SVGAGI. V lost 6 bases and J lost 2; bases outside the gene matches: 9. The CDR3 nucleotides read TGTGCCAGCAGAGCAAGACAGGGAAGCAACACTGAAGCTTTCTTT. The encoded protein is CASRARQGSNTEAFF.

In DNA form, the CDR3 reads TGTGCCAGCAGCCCGGGACAGGCCTCCTACGAGCAGTACTTC. Protein product: CASSPGQASYEQYF. The chain carries TRBV5-4 and TRBJ2-7, with 8 bases identical to TRBD1. Losses at the gene ends were 4 bases for V and 0 bases for J; bases not matched to a gene: 3. Germline V gene data show CDR1 as SGHNT and CDR2 as YYREEE (reference sequence). The CDR3 spans 14 residues.